The 22 T cell receptor beta chains reported below all come from one sample, sequenced in a study of shared clonotypes between healthy human individuals. Clones were read by immunoSEQ multiplex PCR, and TCRdb kept only the in-frame ones, dropping some. The sample contains 2 million to 2.5 million clones, roughly 92% of which appear only once. Input material: naive CD4+ T cells from PBMCs. Subset reported: CD45RA+ positively selected. The source is a man younger than 30 in good health. Some clones in this sample may be carry-over from other donors' samples.

V and J are TRBV5-1 and TRBJ2-7; D is unclear. The V end lost 1 base, the J end lost 2 bases, and 10 bases lay between the germline ends. The CDR3 has 14 amino acids. CDR1 and CDR2 (germline): SGHRS, YFSETQ. CDR3 residues: CASSLTDGPYEQYF. DNA for the CDR3: TGCGCCAGCAGCTTGACGGACGGACCCTACGAGCAGTACTTC. Full variable domain (remainder filled in from reference TRBV5-1 and TRBJ2-7): KAGVTQTPRYLIKTRGQQVTLSCSPISGHRSVSWYQQTPGQGLQFLFEYFSETQRNKGNFPGRFSGRQFSNSRSEMNVSTLELGDSALYLCASSLTDGPYEQYFGPGTRLTVT.

This chain joins TRBV5-6 and TRBJ2-2; 15 bases are a match to TRBD2. J lost 4 bases, V lost 5 bases, and 9 bases had no gene match. This CDR3 contains 18 residues. Germline values: CDR1 SGHDT, CDR2 YYEEEE. The DNA for the CDR3 is TGTGCCAGCAGGTCCGGACTAGCGGGAGGGGCGGGCACCGGGGAGCTGTTTTTT. Protein product: CASRSGLAGGAGTGELFF.

This chain uses TRBV28 with TRBJ2-3; 10 positions agree with TRBD2. The CDR3 has 15 amino acids. V lost 8 bases, J lost 3 bases, and 8 bases stayed unmatched. Germline loops: CDR1 MDHEN, CDR2 SYDVKM. Here the CDR3 reads CASETGTSVTDTQYF. CDR3 DNA: TGTGCCAGCGAGACCGGGACTAGCGTTACAGATACGCAGTATTTT.

V usage is TRBV19 and J usage is TRBJ1-4; maybe TRBD1 (6 bases). Germline values: CDR1 LNHDA, CDR2 SQIVND (reference sequence). V was trimmed by 7 bases and J by 4 bases, leaving 16 bases between them. This CDR3 is built from 15 residues. The chain's CDR3 is CASTPLGGVNEKLFF. The CDR3 DNA reads TGTGCCAGTACTCCTCTTGGGGGCGTTAATGAAAAACTGTTTTTT.

The V call is TRBV5-6, the J call TRBJ2-3, with 7 bases identical to TRBD2. This CDR3 contains 16 residues. Germline V gene data show CDR1 as SGHDT and CDR2 as YYEEEE. The junction had 8 bases not matched to a gene; V was cut back by 4 bases and J by 0 bases. The CDR3 reads CASSPGRVRSTDTQYF. CDR3 nucleotides: TGTGCCAGCAGCCCTGGGAGGGTCAGGAGCACAGATACGCAGTATTTT. The whole variable domain, filled in from reference TRBV5-6 and TRBJ2-3, reads DAGVTQSPTHLIKTRGQQVTLRCSPKSGHDTVSWYQQALGQGPQFIFQYYEEEERQRGNFPDRFSGHQFPNYSSELNVNALLLGDSALYLCASSPGRVRSTDTQYFGPGTRLTVL.

This rearrangement joins TRBV2 to TRBJ2-7; D gene ambiguous. V was cut by 5 bases and J by 6 bases, with 11 bases left in between. Germline CDR1 reads SNHLY; CDR2 reads FYNNEI. CDR3 length: 12 amino acids. CDR3 sequence reads: CASSSDVGEQYF. For the CDR3, the DNA is TGTGCCAGCAGTTCGGACGTCGGCGAGCAGTACTTC.

This chain connects TRBV5-6 to TRBJ2-3; maybe TRBD1 (6 bases). This CDR3 is built from 18 residues. V was pared by 4 bases and J by 1 base, with 22 bases between. CDR1 is SGHDT and CDR2 is YYEEEE in the germline V gene. The CDR3 sequence: CASSQKQGRPLGTDTQYF. In nucleotides, the CDR3 is TGTGCCAGCAGCCAAAAGCAGGGGCGCCCACTTGGCACAGATACGCAGTATTTT. The full variable domain, rest sourced from reference TRBV5-6 and TRBJ2-3, is DAGVTQSPTHLIKTRGQQVTLRCSPKSGHDTVSWYQQALGQGPQFIFQYYEEEERQRGNFPDRFSGHQFPNYSSELNVNALLLGDSALYLCASSQKQGRPLGTDTQYFGPGTRLTVL.

The table lists this clone with a few counts. The chain employs TRBV25-1 and TRBJ1-1; TRBD1 agrees at 7 bases. V shed 9 bases and J 0 bases; nucleotides not matched to a gene: 4. Per germline, CDR1 MGHDK and CDR2 SYGVNS. The CDR3 runs 13 residues. CDR3 amino acids: CARSGGLNTEAFF. CDR3 nucleotides: TGTGCCAGATCAGGGGGATTGAACACTGAAGCTTTCTTT. The complete variable domain, with remaining parts taken from reference TRBV25-1 and TRBJ1-1, reads EADIYQTPRYLVIGTGKKITLECSQTMGHDKMYWYQQDPGMELHLIHYSYGVNSTEKGDLSSESTVSRIRTEHFPLTLESARPSHTSQYLCARSGGLNTEAFFGQGTRLTVV.

The J gene is TRBJ2-2, the V gene TRBV4-1; D gene unclear. This CDR3 region has 14 residues. From germline, CDR1 is MGHRA and CDR2 YSYEKL. V was cut by 4 bases and J by 0 bases, with 6 bases left in between. The CDR3 sequence: CASSRQANTGELFF. CDR3 nucleotide sequence: TGCGCCAGCAGCCGGCAAGCGAACACCGGGGAGCTGTTTTTT.

The chain joins TRBV28 to TRBJ2-1; D might be TRBD2 (6 bases). Between the trimmed V and J ends, which lost 10 bases and 6 bases, there was a span of 13 bases. The CDR3 runs to 12 residues. Germline V gene lookup returns CDR1 MDHEN and CDR2 SYDVKM. CDR3: CATATRGNEQFF. The DNA of the CDR3 is TGTGCCACCGCGACTAGGGGCAATGAGCAGTTCTTC.

The chain links TRBV2 to TRBJ2-7; 11 bases fit TRBD1. With V trimmed by 7 bases and J by 3 bases, 5 bases remained unmatched. The CDR3 totals 14 residues. Germline lookup yields CDR1 SNHLY and CDR2 FYNNEI. The CDR3 region has the DNA TGTGCCAGCAACCACGGGACAGGGGGCTACGAGCAGTACTTC. It encodes CASNHGTGGYEQYF. Combining the CDR3 with reference TRBV2 and TRBJ2-7 gives the whole variable domain EPEVTQTPSHQVTQMGQEVILRCVPISNHLYFYWYRQILGQKVEFLVSFYNNEISEKSEIFDDQFSVERPDGSNFTLKIRSTKLEDSAMYFCASNHGTGGYEQYFGPGTRLTVT.

This clone was recorded a few times. The sample carries other DNA sequences with the same CDR3. This rearrangement joins TRBV28 to TRBJ1-5, with 9 bases fitting TRBD1. The trim removed 7 bases at V and 5 bases at J, leaving 3 bases unmatched. CDR3 length: 13 amino acids. The germline V gene has CDR1 MDHEN and CDR2 SYDVKM. The CDR3 coding sequence is TGTGCCAGCACCACAGGGGGCCATCAGCCCCAGCATTTT. Encoded protein: CASTTGGHQPQHF. Filled out from reference TRBV28 and TRBJ1-5, the complete variable domain reads DVKVTQSSRYLVKRTGEKVFLECVQDMDHENMFWYRQDPGLGLRLIYFSYDVKMKEKGDIPEGYSVSREKKERFSLILESASTNQTSMYLCASTTGGHQPQHFGDGTRLSIL.

The chain combines TRBV27 with TRBJ2-7; possibly TRBD1 or TRBD2 for D (6 bases each). CDR3 length equals 14 residues. The germline V and J ends were trimmed by 3 bases and 5 bases, with 14 bases remaining between them. CDR1 is MNHEY and CDR2 is SMNVEV in the germline V gene (reference sequence). The CDR3 DNA sequence: TGTGCCAGCAGTTTGAGGTTGGGGGGCGACGAGCAGTACTTC. It codes for CASSLRLGGDEQYF.

This chain links TRBV11-1 with TRBJ2-7; D may correspond to TRBD1 or TRBD2 (6 bases each). There are 15 residues in the CDR3. Germline V lookup: CDR1 SGHAT, CDR2 FQDESV (reference sequence). Trimming took 1 base from V and 5 from J, leaving 15 bases between them. CDR3 sequence (DNA): TGTGCCAGCAGCTTAGAATTCGAGGGGGGTCACGAGCAGTACTTC. Translated: CASSLEFEGGHEQYF.

This chain links TRBV5-1 with TRBJ2-3; 10 bases line up with TRBD1. The CDR3 loop spans 14 amino acids. Germline V gene lookup returns CDR1 SGHRS and CDR2 YFSETQ. Trimming took 4 bases from V and 5 from J; bases not matched to a gene: 4. CDR3 loop: CASSPTGGRDTQYF. In nucleotides, the CDR3 is TGCGCCAGCAGCCCGACAGGGGGCAGAGATACGCAGTATTTT.

This chain links TRBV19 with TRBJ2-6; a possible D gene is TRBD1 (6 bases). Germline CDR1 reads LNHDA; CDR2 reads SQIVND (reference sequence). The CDR3 covers 14 residues. V was trimmed by 4 bases and J by 2 bases, leaving 6 bases between them. CDR3 residues: CASSRTAGANVLTF. CDR3 nucleotides: TGTGCCAGTAGTAGGACAGCTGGGGCCAACGTCCTGACTTTC. The full variable domain, rest sourced from reference TRBV19 and TRBJ2-6, is DGGITQSPKYLFRKEGQNVTLSCEQNLNHDAMYWYRQDPGQGLRLIYYSQIVNDFQKGDIAEGYSVSREKKESFPLTVTSAQKNPTAFYLCASSRTAGANVLTFGAGSRLTVL.

The J gene is TRBJ1-2, the V gene TRBV6-1; 8 positions match TRBD1. Germline-derived CDR1 and CDR2 are MNHNS and SASEGT. The ends lost 9 bases at V and 8 bases at J; junction bases unmatched: 8. The CDR3 runs to 12 residues. The CDR3 loop reads CASSDRGGGYTF. CDR3 sequence (DNA): TGTGCCAGTTCAGACAGGGGTGGGGGCTACACCTTC.

This chain connects TRBV28 to TRBJ2-3, with 10 bases identical to TRBD2. The CDR3 contains 12 residues. Germline CDR1 MDHEN, CDR2 SYDVKM. The CDR3 loop reads CLSGRERDTQYF. The CDR3 bases are TGTCTCAGCGGGAGGGAGCGAGATACGCAGTATTTT.

This chain joins TRBV2 and TRBJ2-5, with 7 bases aligning to TRBD2. CDR1 is SNHLY, CDR2 FYNNEI, per germline. This CDR3 region has 13 residues. J was trimmed by 4 bases and V by 3 bases; bases with no gene match: 2. This CDR3 reads CASSDVAGETQYF. In DNA form, the CDR3 reads TGTGCCAGCAGTGATGTAGCGGGAGAGACCCAGTACTTC.

This clone has only a few counts. The CDR3 is CASSLEQTYGYTF. CDR3 nucleotide sequence: TGCGCCAGCAGCTTGGAGCAGACCTATGGCTACACCTTC. The rearrangement joins TRBV5-1 to TRBJ1-2; D gene ambiguous. Trimming took 0 bases from V and 4 from J, leaving 7 bases between them. The CDR3 is 13 amino acids. Germline CDR1 SGHRS, CDR2 YFSETQ.

The chain carries TRBV5-4 and TRBJ2-3, with 10 nucleotides matching TRBD1. The CDR3 totals 16 residues. The V gene's germline CDR1 is SGHNT and CDR2 YYREEE (reference sequence). V lost 4 bases, J lost 0 bases, and 5 bases stayed unmatched. CDR3 sequence: CASSPRTGGSTDTQYF. The CDR3 bases are TGTGCCAGCAGCCCTCGGACAGGGGGGAGCACAGATACGCAGTATTTT.

The chain links TRBV7-9 to TRBJ2-1; the match to TRBD2 covers 11 bases. The CDR3 extends over 16 amino acids. V was clipped by 5 bases and J by 3 bases; unmatched bases: 6. Per germline, CDR1 SEHNR and CDR2 FQNEAQ (reference sequence). CDR3 sequence: CASSITSGSVYNEQFF. CDR3 DNA sequence: TGTGCCAGCAGCATCACTAGCGGGAGTGTCTACAATGAGCAGTTCTTC.